These 23 T cell receptor beta chains share one sample of origin, sequenced in a study of shared clonotypes between healthy human individuals. The assay was immunoSEQ multiplex PCR, and TCRdb's table has in-frame clones only and misses some. Among roughly 650,000 clones listed, around 97% were seen once. Sequencing input: naive CD4+ T cells sorted from blood. Subset given: CD45RA+ positively selected. The receptors come from a woman aged 30 to 39 in good health.

The chain combines TRBV5-4 with TRBJ2-1; TRBD2 aligns across 12 bases. Germline V gene sequence: CDR1 SGHNT, CDR2 YYREEE (reference sequence). This CDR3 is 15 amino acids long. Germline trimming cut 3 bases from V and 8 bases from J; bases unmatched to any gene: 6. The CDR3 region has the DNA TGTGCCAGCAGCTCGACTAGCGGGAGTAAAGATGAGCAGTTCTTC. Translating gives CASSSTSGSKDEQFF.

As for this clone: In the same sample, other DNA sequences code for this CDR3. The rearrangement links TRBV5-1 to TRBJ1-1; the D is unclear. Germline V gives CDR1 SGHRS, CDR2 YFSETQ. CDR3 length equals 14 residues. Trimming took 0 bases from V and 1 from J, leaving 7 bases between them. The CDR3, as DNA: TGCGCCAGCAGCTTGGCCGCGGGGAACACTGAAGCTTTCTTT. It yields the protein CASSLAAGNTEAFF.

V is TRBV18 and J is TRBJ2-3; tentatively, D is TRBD2 (6 bases). In germline, CDR1 is KGHSH, CDR2 LQKENI. V was trimmed by 2 bases and J by 2 bases, leaving 14 bases between them. The CDR3 sequence is 16 residues long. CDR3 sequence reads: CASSPMSGLTTDTQYF. The CDR3 nucleotides are TGTGCCAGCTCACCAATGAGCGGGTTGACCACAGATACGCAGTATTTT. The variable domain in full, completed from reference TRBV18 and TRBJ2-3, reads NAGVMQNPRHLVRRRGQEARLRCSPMKGHSHVYWYRQLPEEGLKFMVYLQKENIIDESGMPKERFSAEFPKEGPSILRIQQVVRGDSAAYFCASSPMSGLTTDTQYFGPGTRLTVL.

The chain recombines TRBV6-5 with TRBJ1-4; TRBD1 is a possible D gene (5 bases). Germline assignment: CDR1 MNHEY and CDR2 SVGAGI. This CDR3 is 14 amino acids long. V was clipped by 2 bases and J by 8 bases, with 12 bases between them. The CDR3 sequence: CASSYNSGSEKLFF. CDR3 DNA sequence: TGTGCCAGCAGTTACAATTCAGGGTCGGAAAAACTGTTTTTT.

This chain links TRBV10-1 with TRBJ2-1, with TRBD2 identical over 11 bases. Germline CDR1 WNHNN, CDR2 SYGVQD (reference sequence). The CDR3 consists of 14 residues. The junction had 14 bases not matched to a gene; V was cut back by 8 bases and J by 14 bases. The CDR3 DNA reads TGCGCCAGCTTAAGATGGCTAGCGGGAGGAGCAAAGTTCTTC. This gives the protein CASLRWLAGGAKFF.

The rearrangement joins TRBV2 to TRBJ2-7; perhaps TRBD2 as D (6 bases). V was trimmed by 6 bases and J by 3 bases, leaving 15 bases between them. The CDR3 contains 14 residues. Germline V gene data show CDR1 as SNHLY and CDR2 as FYNNEI. The CDR3 is CASSPGVSGYEQYF. For the CDR3, the DNA is TGTGCCAGCAGCCCCGGGGTTAGCGGCTACGAGCAGTACTTC.

V is TRBV7-9 and J is TRBJ1-1; D is ambiguous. Deletions cut 4 bases from V and 0 bases from J, with 6 bases between. The CDR3 is made up of 13 amino acids. CDR1 is SEHNR, CDR2 FQNEAQ, per germline (reference sequence). As DNA, the CDR3 is TGTGCCAGCAGCTCCCAGATGAACACTGAAGCTTTCTTT. This sequence encodes CASSSQMNTEAFF.

This rearrangement joins TRBV7-2 to TRBJ2-1; 8 positions agree with TRBD2. The CDR3 has 15 amino acids. Germline V gene lookup returns CDR1 SGHTA and CDR2 FQGNSA. Unmatched junction bases numbered 2, after V lost 3 bases and J lost 1 base. CDR3 DNA sequence: TGTGCCAGCAGCTTTGTAGCGGGATCCTACAATGAGCAGTTCTTC. This gives the protein CASSFVAGSYNEQFF.

V is TRBV7-9 and J is TRBJ2-7; 7 bases are shared with TRBD2. J gave up 4 bases and V 2 bases, and 8 bases lay outside the gene matches. There are 15 residues in the CDR3. Germline CDR1 is SEHNR and CDR2 is FQNEAQ (reference sequence). CDR3 DNA: TGTGCCAGCAGCTTAAAGGCGGGAGAACGATACGAGCAGTACTTC. Encoded protein: CASSLKAGERYEQYF.

The chain is built from TRBV19 and TRBJ1-2; D ambiguous. The CDR3 consists of 14 residues. Trimming stripped 8 bases from V and 8 bases from J, with 21 bases between. Germline values: CDR1 LNHDA, CDR2 SQIVND (reference sequence). This chain's CDR3 is CASAKGQGGLGYTF. The CDR3 DNA sequence: TGTGCCAGTGCCAAGGGCCAAGGCGGTTTAGGCTACACCTTC.

This rearrangement joins TRBV7-2 to TRBJ2-1; weak D call: TRBD1 (6 bases). The CDR3 runs 13 residues. With 3 bases removed from V and 10 bases from J, the gap between germline ends came to 13 bases. CDR1 is SGHTA and CDR2 is FQGNSA in the germline V gene. The DNA for the CDR3 is TGTGCCAGCAGCTTTTTACAGGGCCAGGAGCAGTTCTTC. Translating it yields CASSFLQGQEQFF.

This clone was found once. The genes are TRBV28 and TRBJ2-7; weak D call: TRBD1 (6 bases). This CDR3 is built from 17 residues. Trimming removed 2 bases at V and 0 bases at J, with 17 bases between. Germline CDR1 reads MDHEN; CDR2 reads SYDVKM. The CDR3 DNA is TGTGCCAGCAGTTTAGGTTTCAGAGACAGGAGCTCCTACGAGCAGTACTTC. Its protein product is CASSLGFRDRSSYEQYF.

This clone was recorded only once. V and J are TRBV11-2 and TRBJ1-5; a weak D match, TRBD1 (6 bases). Germline-derived CDR1 and CDR2 are SGHAT and FQNNGV. There are 18 residues in the CDR3. The ends were cut back, 7 bases at V and 11 bases at J, with 33 bases in the middle. The CDR3 loop reads CASNIGGGSSWHRSAQHF. The CDR3 DNA follows: TGTGCCAGCAACATAGGGGGGGGAAGTTCCTGGCACCGCTCAGCCCAGCATTTT.

This clone was counted a single time. This rearrangement joins TRBV27 to TRBJ2-7, with D tentatively TRBD2 (6 bases). This CDR3 comprises 16 residues. Per germline, CDR1 MNHEY and CDR2 SMNVEV (reference sequence). V was cut by 8 bases and J by 5 bases, with 25 bases left in between. The CDR3 protein is CASSYRPVGGLDEQYF. CDR3 nucleotides: TGTGCCAGCTCCTATCGGCCGGTGGGAGGCCTTGACGAGCAGTACTTC.

This rearrangement joins TRBV5-1 to TRBJ2-1, with D tentatively TRBD1 (5 bases). The V gene lost 2 bases and the J gene lost 0 bases, with 18 bases spanning the gap. The CDR3 runs 18 residues. Germline values: CDR1 SGHRS, CDR2 YFSETQ. CDR3 in amino acids: CASSFAGLKRSSYNEQFF. In DNA, the CDR3 is TGCGCCAGCAGCTTCGCAGGGTTGAAACGAAGCTCCTACAATGAGCAGTTCTTC. Combining the CDR3 with reference TRBV5-1 and TRBJ2-1 gives the whole variable domain KAGVTQTPRYLIKTRGQQVTLSCSPISGHRSVSWYQQTPGQGLQFLFEYFSETQRNKGNFPGRFSGRQFSNSRSEMNVSTLELGDSALYLCASSFAGLKRSSYNEQFFGPGTRLTVL.

This clone was seen just once. The V gene is TRBV27, the J gene TRBJ2-7; the D gene is possibly TRBD1 (6 bases). V was clipped by 3 bases and J by 6 bases, with 9 bases between them. There are 12 residues in the CDR3. Looked up from germline, CDR1 is MNHEY and CDR2 is SMNVEV (reference sequence). The CDR3: CASSFSGVEQYF. CDR3 sequence (DNA): TGTGCCAGCAGTTTTTCAGGGGTCGAGCAGTACTTC.

The V call is TRBV7-2, the J call TRBJ2-5, with 7 bases matching TRBD1. The J call may be wrong; the DNA end is better matched by TRBJ2-7. Germline V gives CDR1 SGHTA, CDR2 FQGNSA. CDR3 size: 15 residues. Here the CDR3 reads CASSPETGNVHEQYF. The CDR3 coding sequence is TGTGCCAGCAGCCCCGAGACAGGGAATGTGCACGAGCAGTACTTC.

This clone appeared once. The V call is TRBV11-2, the J call TRBJ2-5; D unresolved. Between the trimmed V and J ends, which lost 5 bases and 4 bases, there was a span of 8 bases. CDR3 length: 12 residues. CDR1 SGHAT and CDR2 FQNNGV come from the germline V gene. CDR3 in DNA: TGTGCCAGCAGCCCGCTGCGAGAGACCCAGTACTTC. It specifies CASSPLRETQYF.

The chain recombines TRBV29-1 with TRBJ2-2; D not resolved. The CDR3 runs 12 residues. Trimming removed 2 bases at V and 4 bases at J, with 5 bases between. The germline gives CDR1 SQVTM, CDR2 ANQGSEA. The CDR3 bases are TGCAGCGTTGAAAACTTCACCGGGGAGCTGTTTTTT. Its translation is CSVENFTGELFF.

The chain has TRBV28 and TRBJ2-7; 12 bases are shared with TRBD2. Trimming at V came to 3 bases and at J to 7 bases, leaving 7 bases not matched to a gene. This CDR3 is built from 15 residues. Germline V gene lookup returns CDR1 MDHEN and CDR2 SYDVKM. CDR3 nucleotides: TGTGCCAGCAGTTTTCCCACTAGCGGGAGGCTTGAGCAGTACTTC. This translates into CASSFPTSGRLEQYF.

The rearrangement uses TRBV19 and TRBJ2-3; 8 nucleotides line up with TRBD2. CDR1 is LNHDA and CDR2 is SQIVND in the germline V gene (reference sequence). V gave up 6 bases and J gave up 2 bases; unmatched junction bases: 10. CDR3 length equals 16 residues. CDR3 coding DNA: TGTGCCAGTAGGAACCACGGGACTAGTTACACAGATACGCAGTATTTT. This sequence encodes CASRNHGTSYTDTQYF. Filled out from reference TRBV19 and TRBJ2-3, the complete variable domain reads DGGITQSPKYLFRKEGQNVTLSCEQNLNHDAMYWYRQDPGQGLRLIYYSQIVNDFQKGDIAEGYSVSREKKESFPLTVTSAQKNPTAFYLCASRNHGTSYTDTQYFGPGTRLTVL.

This clone was seen a single time. This chain joins TRBV5-1 and TRBJ2-6, with D perhaps TRBD1 (5 bases). This CDR3 contains 18 residues. Germline V gives CDR1 SGHRS, CDR2 YFSETQ. V lost 1 base and J lost 0, with 14 bases in between. CDR3 sequence reads: CASSLRTQAFSGANVLTF. The CDR3 coding sequence is TGCGCCAGCAGCTTGAGGACACAGGCCTTCTCTGGGGCCAACGTCCTGACTTTC.

The chain uses TRBV13 and TRBJ2-3; the match to TRBD2 covers 9 bases. This CDR3 has 15 residues. V dropped 5 bases and J dropped 4; count of bases not matched to a gene: 7. The germline V gene encodes CDR1 PRHDT and CDR2 FYEKMQ (reference sequence). CDR3 nucleotide sequence: TGTGCCAGCAGCGTACCGGGACTAGCTGCAGATACGCAGTATTTT. Residues: CASSVPGLAADTQYF.